Included here is one T cell receptor (beta chain) sequence, with context. Its antigen is unknown. TCRdb's copy holds only in-frame clones and misses some; the assay was immunoSEQ multiplex PCR. Here the sample spans around 160,000 clones, approximately 90% being singletons. The sample comes from a study of T cell responses to AZD1222 COVID-19 vaccine. Study-wide findings and caveats: Recipients of two AZD1222 doses showed rising Spike-specific TCR breadth and depth. Of spike-specific TCRs, nearly half reportedly target regions left unmutated in variants.

Sequencing was performed on peripheral blood, taken on day 0 of MenACWY control vaccination. The clonotype originates from an adult in good health.

CDR3 DNA: TGTGCCAGCAGTTTCCAGGGATACGAGCAGTACTTC. Encoded protein: CASSFQGYEQYF. J is TRBJ2-7 and V is TRBV6-5; D is perhaps TRBD1 (5 bases). Germline CDR1 MNHEY, CDR2 SVGAGI. This CDR3 contains 12 residues. Trimming took 4 bases from V and 4 from J, leaving 8 bases between them.